The 30 T cell receptor beta chains reported below all come from one sample, sequenced in a study of blood T cell repertoires in COVID-19 (dated by TCRdb to 2020 to 2022). The receptor library was made with the immunoSEQ multiplex PCR assay. TCRdb retrieved this table from immuneACCESS and kept in-frame rearrangements only. Not all clones are present; in checked studies, unresolved V genes account for under half, and no reason is known for the remainder. A total of 15,000 or so clones appear in this sample, roughly 80% of them only once. Approximately 20% of the sample is held by the ten biggest clonotypes. The sequenced sample was peripheral blood. These receptors were taken from a man older than 75 with active COVID-19.

V usage is TRBV2 and J usage is TRBJ2-1; TRBD1 is a possible D gene (5 bases). The ends were cut back, 6 bases at V and 3 bases at J, with 12 bases in the middle. The germline V gene encodes CDR1 SNHLY and CDR2 FYNNEI. This CDR3 comprises 14 residues. Here the CDR3 DNA reads TGTGCCAGCAGCGCAATTCAGGGCTACAATGAGCAGTTCTTC. Translating it yields CASSAIQGYNEQFF.

This chain joins TRBV28 and TRBJ2-2; TRBD2 matches at 8 bases. This CDR3 contains 17 residues. Unmatched junction bases numbered 9, after V lost 3 bases and J lost 3 bases. Germline loops: CDR1 MDHEN, CDR2 SYDVKM. The CDR3 is CASSFLLSGVDTGELFF. CDR3 coding DNA: TGTGCCAGCAGTTTTCTACTTAGCGGGGTCGACACCGGGGAGCTGTTTTTT.

This clone occurred a few times. The V call is TRBV6-2 or TRBV6-3, the J call TRBJ2-7; tentative D call: TRBD1 (7 bases). V lost 6 bases, J lost 9 bases, and 21 bases lay in between. The germline CDR1 and CDR2 sequences are MNHEY and SVGEGT. CDR3 size: 14 residues. DNA for the CDR3: TGTGCCAGCAGCCCCGCAGGGGGGCTATTGGCGCAGTACTTC. Its protein product is CASSPAGGLLAQYF.

A few counts support this clone. The chain is built from TRBV7-9 and TRBJ2-1; 7 bases are shared with TRBD2. Germline CDR1 reads SEHNR; CDR2 reads FQNEAQ (reference sequence). Trimming cost V 2 bases and J 7 bases; bases outside gene matches: 5. This CDR3 spans 14 amino acids. CDR3 amino acids: CASSLSTSANEQFF. Here the CDR3 DNA reads TGTGCCAGCAGCTTATCAACTAGCGCTAATGAGCAGTTCTTC.

The CDR3 reads CASSLGEGAYNEQFF. As DNA, the CDR3 is TGTGCCAGCAGCTTAGGGGAGGGCGCCTACAATGAGCAGTTCTTC. J is TRBJ2-1 and V is TRBV7-9; TRBD2 matches 7 bases. The junction had 2 bases not matched to a gene; V was cut back by 1 base and J by 2 bases. The CDR3 has 15 residues. Germline loops: CDR1 SEHNR, CDR2 FQNEAQ (reference sequence). The full variable domain, its missing parts supplied by reference TRBV7-9 and TRBJ2-1, is DTGVSQNPRHKITKRGQNVTFRCDPISEHNRLYWYRQTLGQGPEFLTYFQNEAQLEKSRLLSDRFSAERPKGSFSTLEIQRTEQGDSAMYLCASSLGEGAYNEQFFGPGTRLTVL.

The J gene is TRBJ1-6, the V gene TRBV5-4; unclear D gene. Per the germline V gene, CDR1 is SGHNT and CDR2 is YYREEE (reference sequence). Trimming pared 4 bases from V and 7 bases from J, leaving 12 bases between. The CDR3 extends over 14 amino acids. The CDR3 DNA sequence: TGTGCCAGCAGCCCTCCCTGGCCCAATTCACCCCTCCACTTT. It is translated as CASSPPWPNSPLHF.

J is TRBJ2-7 and V is TRBV7-5; the DNA was not compared with TRBD2, the D call given in the table. TRBV7-5 is a pseudogene segment. The CDR3 contains 15 residues. In DNA form, the CDR3 reads TGTGTCAGAAGCTCTACCGGGACTGATGCCTACGAGCAGTACTTC. Amino acids: CVRSSTGTDAYEQYF.

The chain joins TRBV28 to TRBJ2-3; tentatively, D is TRBD1 (6 bases). The CDR3 spans 14 residues. V lost 5 bases and J 8 bases, leaving 17 bases between the germline ends. Germline V gene data show CDR1 as MDHEN and CDR2 as SYDVKM. The CDR3 is CASSRQVRGSTQYF. DNA for the CDR3: TGTGCCAGCAGTCGACAGGTGAGAGGAAGTACGCAGTATTTT.

The V gene is TRBV2, the J gene TRBJ1-1; no definite D call. V was trimmed by 7 bases and J by 5 bases, leaving 14 bases between them. This CDR3 contains 13 residues. Germline CDR1 is SNHLY and CDR2 is FYNNEI. The CDR3 sequence: CASTAAARTEAFF. The CDR3 DNA follows: TGTGCCAGCACGGCAGCGGCCAGAACTGAAGCTTTCTTT.

The V gene is TRBV6-5, the J gene TRBJ1-1, with no clear D. The V end was cut by 7 bases, the J end by 3 bases, with 12 bases between. There are 13 residues in the CDR3. From germline, CDR1 is MNHEY and CDR2 SVGAGI. CDR3 amino acids: CASMRAGDTEAFF. The CDR3 DNA reads as TGTGCCAGCATGCGGGCGGGAGACACTGAAGCTTTCTTT.

The chain carries TRBV9 and TRBJ2-2; 14 bases fit TRBD2. V trimming: 3 bases; J trimming: 4 bases; junction bases outside the gene matches: 14. Germline CDR1 and CDR2: SGDLS and YYNGEE. The length of the CDR3 is 20 residues. CDR3 DNA: TGTGCCAGCAGCGGGACTTCCGGGACTAGCGGGAGATTTGGCACCGGGGAGCTGTTTTTT. It encodes CASSGTSGTSGRFGTGELFF.

V usage is TRBV9 and J usage is TRBJ2-1, with TRBD2 matching 9 bases. Germline CDR1 SGDLS, CDR2 YYNGEE. The CDR3 runs 15 residues. The junction had 2 bases not matched to a gene; V was cut back by 3 bases and J by 1 base. The CDR3 bases are TGTGCCAGCAGCGACCTAGCGGGATCCTACAATGAGCAGTTCTTC. This translates into CASSDLAGSYNEQFF.

This clone has just a few counts. The rearrangement uses TRBV7-9 and TRBJ2-3; no firm D call. V dropped 7 bases and J dropped 2 bases, with 19 bases sitting between them. There are 16 residues in the CDR3. The V gene's germline CDR1 is SEHNR and CDR2 FQNEAQ (reference sequence). The CDR3 DNA reads as TGTGCCAGCATATCTCCCGGCGGCCGGCTCACAGATACGCAGTATTTT. It is translated as CASISPGGRLTDTQYF.

The V gene is TRBV19, the J gene TRBJ2-2; no definite D call. CDR3 length equals 14 residues. CDR1 is LNHDA, CDR2 SQIVND, per germline (reference sequence). Trimming took 3 bases from V and 2 from J, leaving 7 bases between them. CDR3 nucleotide sequence: TGTGCCAGTAGTATCAGATCAAACACCGGGGAGCTGTTTTTT. This codes for CASSIRSNTGELFF.

The chain links TRBV19 to TRBJ1-5; D not resolved. The V end lost 3 bases, the J end lost 2 bases, and 8 bases lay between the germline ends. Looked up from germline, CDR1 is LNHDA and CDR2 is SQIVND (reference sequence). The CDR3 is 14 amino acids. This CDR3 reads CASSITVGNQPQHF. CDR3 DNA: TGTGCCAGTAGTATCACAGTAGGCAATCAGCCCCAGCATTTT.

V usage is TRBV5-4 and J usage is TRBJ2-7; TRBD2 might be the D (6 bases). The CDR3 has 13 residues. The germline V gene encodes CDR1 SGHNT and CDR2 YYREEE (reference sequence). Trimming took off 0 bases at V and 6 bases at J, with 10 bases between the two ends. DNA of the CDR3: TGTGCCAGCAGCTTGGTCGGGGGTGGCGAGCAGTACTTC. Protein product: CASSLVGGGEQYF. The complete variable domain, with remaining parts taken from reference TRBV5-4 and TRBJ2-7, reads ETGVTQSPTHLIKTRGQQVTLRCSSQSGHNTVSWYQQALGQGPQFIFQYYREEENGRGNFPPRFSGLQFPNYSSELNVNALELDDSALYLCASSLVGGGEQYFGPGTRLTVT.

To note about this clone: The germline gene is not matched at one end of the junction; a read error may be the cause. This chain uses TRBV20-1 with TRBJ2-7; a possible D gene is TRBD2 (5 bases). The length of the CDR3 is 10 residues. Germline assignment: CDR1 DFQATT and CDR2 SNEGSKA (reference sequence). The CDR3 loop is CSASGDYHFF. Written as DNA, the CDR3 is TGCAGTGCTAGTGGCGACTACCATTTCTTC.

This chain's CDR3 is CASRLEGGERGYSNQPQHF. In DNA, the CDR3 is TGTGCAAGTCGCTTAGAGGGAGGGGAAAGGGGGTATAGCAATCAGCCCCAGCATTTT. The rearrangement links TRBV12-2 to TRBJ1-5. TRBV12-2 is flagged as a pseudogene. CDR3 length: 19 amino acids.

This clone was observed a few times. The chain joins TRBV9 to TRBJ2-2; 9 bases align to TRBD2. This CDR3 contains 18 residues. The ends lost 4 bases at V and 3 bases at J; junction bases unmatched: 13. Looked up from germline, CDR1 is SGDLS and CDR2 is YYNGEE. The CDR3 spells CASSPLPAGGTYTGELFF. The DNA for the CDR3 is TGTGCCAGCAGCCCCTTACCAGCGGGAGGAACTTACACCGGGGAGCTGTTTTTT.

This chain joins TRBV4-3 and TRBJ2-4; 12 nucleotides line up with TRBD2. CDR1 and CDR2 (germline): LGHNA, YSLEER. V lost 1 base, J lost 6 bases, and 7 bases stayed unmatched. CDR3 size: 17 residues. The CDR3 here is CASSQGTSGANINIQYF. The CDR3 nucleotides are TGCGCCAGCAGCCAAGGGACTAGCGGGGCTAATATAAACATTCAGTACTTC.

V is TRBV27 and J is TRBJ2-1; D might be TRBD2 (6 bases). CDR1 and CDR2 from the germline V gene are MNHEY and SMNVEV (reference sequence). This CDR3 contains 14 residues. V was cut by 2 bases and J by 6 bases, with 11 bases left in between. Here the CDR3 DNA reads TGTGCCAGCAGTTTAGAGCGCGGGACCAATGAGCAGTTCTTC. Its protein product is CASSLERGTNEQFF.

The genes are TRBV5-1 and TRBJ2-1; D perhaps matches TRBD1 (5 bases). CDR1 and CDR2 (germline): SGHRS, YFSETQ. Trimming took 6 bases from V and 0 from J, leaving 10 bases between them. The CDR3 loop spans 14 amino acids. CDR3 sequence: CASTRDSSYNEQFF. CDR3 nucleotides: TGCGCCAGCACCAGGGATTCCTCCTACAATGAGCAGTTCTTC.

The chain carries TRBV6-6 and TRBJ2-3; TRBD2 matches 7 bases. V was pared by 6 bases and J by 0 bases, with 6 bases of the junction left unmatched. Germline V lookup: CDR1 MNHNY, CDR2 SVGAGI (reference sequence). The CDR3 covers 15 residues. Here the CDR3 reads CASSILAASTDTQYF. CDR3 nucleotide sequence: TGTGCCAGCAGCATCCTAGCGGCTAGCACAGATACGCAGTATTTT.

The chain recombines TRBV7-8 with TRBJ2-2, with D maybe TRBD1 (5 bases). V was trimmed by 1 base and J by 4 bases, leaving 7 bases between them. The germline V gene encodes CDR1 SGHVS and CDR2 FQNEAQ. This CDR3 is built from 14 residues. The CDR3 region is CASSLGQITGELFF. DNA for the CDR3: TGTGCCAGCAGCTTAGGACAGATCACCGGGGAGCTGTTTTTT.

The rearrangement joins TRBV4-2 to TRBJ1-2; D may be TRBD1 (6 bases). Germline CDR1 and CDR2: LGHNA and YNFKEQ. The V end was cut by 2 bases, the J end by 2 bases, with 12 bases between. This CDR3 has 15 amino acids. CDR3 bases: TGTGCCAGCAGCCAAAAGGAAAGGGGGAACTATGGCTACACCTTC. Its translation is CASSQKERGNYGYTF.

V usage is TRBV6-2 or TRBV6-3 and J usage is TRBJ2-1; 10 positions match TRBD2. Germline V CDR1 and CDR2: MNHEY, SVGEGT. The length of the CDR3 is 15 residues. J lost 0 bases, V lost 7 bases, and 3 bases had no gene match. This CDR3 reads CASIPSGGSYNEQFF. Written as DNA, the CDR3 is TGTGCCAGCATCCCTAGCGGGGGCTCCTACAATGAGCAGTTCTTC.

This rearrangement joins TRBV5-1 to TRBJ2-1; no clear D. Germline-derived CDR1 and CDR2 are SGHRS and YFSETQ. This CDR3 is built from 15 residues. V shed 0 bases and J shed 3 bases, with 10 bases lying between them. The CDR3 region has the DNA TGCGCCAGCAGCTTGGGGCAGTTGAACTACAATGAGCAGTTCTTC. Its translation is CASSLGQLNYNEQFF.

V is TRBV7-9 and J is TRBJ2-1, with 10 bases aligning to TRBD2. The CDR3 loop spans 15 amino acids. V dropped 5 bases and J dropped 4; count of bases not matched to a gene: 5. The V gene's germline CDR1 is SEHNR and CDR2 FQNEAQ (reference sequence). CDR3 amino acids: CASSPGTSAYNEQFF. In nucleotides, the CDR3 is TGTGCCAGCAGCCCCGGGACTAGCGCTTACAATGAGCAGTTCTTC.

The chain uses TRBV5-1 and TRBJ2-7, with 10 bases lining up with TRBD2. J was trimmed by 2 bases and V by 4 bases; bases with no gene match: 15. CDR3 length: 18 amino acids. From germline, CDR1 is SGHRS and CDR2 YFSETQ. The CDR3 region is CASSKRLAGDHRPYEQYF. The CDR3 DNA reads as TGCGCCAGCAGCAAACGACTAGCGGGTGATCACCGCCCCTACGAGCAGTACTTC.

CDR3 nucleotides: TGCGCCAGCAGCTCCTTGGGGCAGGGCACAGATACGCAGTATTTT. This codes for CASSSLGQGTDTQYF. The rearrangement links TRBV5-1 to TRBJ2-3; a possible D gene is TRBD1 (5 bases). The germline V gene encodes CDR1 SGHRS and CDR2 YFSETQ. The V end lost 3 bases, the J end lost 1 base, and 12 bases lay between the germline ends. The CDR3 has 15 amino acids.